The 32 T cell receptor beta chains below were found in one sample sequenced in a study of blood T cell repertoires in COVID-19. The assay was immunoSEQ multiplex PCR, and TCRdb's table has in-frame clones only and misses some. The data contain approximately 210,000 clones, 92% of them singletons. Sequencing input: peripheral blood. These receptors all come from a man aged 25-40 years with acute or convalescent COVID-19.

The rearrangement links TRBV18 to TRBJ1-1; D might be TRBD1 (5 bases). Germline CDR1 and CDR2: KGHSH and LQKENI. The CDR3 contains 14 residues. V shed 5 bases and J shed 6 bases, with 16 bases lying between them. CDR3 sequence (DNA): TGTGCCAGCTCATCACAGGTTTCGGGGGCTGAAGCTTTCTTT. Residues: CASSSQVSGAEAFF. Full variable domain (remainder filled in from reference TRBV18 and TRBJ1-1): NAGVMQNPRHLVRRRGQEARLRCSPMKGHSHVYWYRQLPEEGLKFMVYLQKENIIDESGMPKERFSAEFPKEGPSILRIQQVVRGDSAAYFCASSSQVSGAEAFFGQGTRLTVV.

V usage is TRBV4-1 and J usage is TRBJ1-4; unclear D gene. The CDR3 loop spans 13 amino acids. With 0 bases removed from V and 13 bases from J, the gap between germline ends came to 12 bases. CDR1 MGHRA and CDR2 YSYEKL come from the germline V gene. CDR3 DNA sequence: TGCGCCAGCAGCCAAGATGTGCGGACTCGACTGTTTTTT. As protein: CASSQDVRTRLFF.

This clone appeared a single time. The V call is TRBV6-1, the J call TRBJ2-7; D perhaps matches TRBD2 (7 bases). The CDR3 covers 16 residues. Deletions cut 0 bases from V and 4 bases from J, with 16 bases between. Per germline, CDR1 MNHNS and CDR2 SASEGT. CDR3 DNA: TGTGCCAGCAGTGAAGCCTCTGCGGGGGCATCTTACGAGCAGTACTTC. This encodes CASSEASAGASYEQYF.

The chain carries TRBV11-3 and TRBJ2-1; TRBD1 might be the D (5 bases). The CDR3 has 16 residues. The V and J ends lost 2 bases and 1 base respectively, with 12 bases between them. Germline assignment: CDR1 SGHNT and CDR2 YENEEA. CDR3 amino acids: CASSLNRLGSYNEQFF. For the CDR3, the DNA is TGTGCCAGCAGCTTAAACAGGTTGGGGTCCTACAATGAGCAGTTCTTC.

This rearrangement joins TRBV19 to TRBJ2-1; 9 nucleotides line up with TRBD1. After removal of 7 bases from V and 7 bases from J, the junction contained 8 bases not matched to a gene. CDR3 length: 14 amino acids. Germline V CDR1 and CDR2: LNHDA, SQIVND (reference sequence). The CDR3 DNA is TGTGCCAGTAACGCGGGACAGGGCGGGAATGAGCAGTTCTTC. Protein: CASNAGQGGNEQFF.

The chain is built from TRBV28 and TRBJ2-2; 9 bases match TRBD1. Trimming cost V 8 bases and J 5 bases; bases outside gene matches: 6. The CDR3 has 14 residues. CDR1 and CDR2 from the germline V gene are MDHEN and SYDVKM. CDR3 loop: CASRTGGETGELFF. The CDR3 coding sequence is TGTGCCAGCCGAACAGGGGGCGAAACCGGGGAGCTGTTTTTT.

V and J are TRBV2 and TRBJ2-2; a weak D match, TRBD1 (5 bases). The germline V and J ends were trimmed by 7 bases and 8 bases, with 14 bases remaining between them. The CDR3 sequence is 13 residues long. Germline V gives CDR1 SNHLY, CDR2 FYNNEI. CDR3 coding DNA: TGTGCCAGCACCAAAGAGAGACAGGGGGAGCTGTTTTTT. It encodes CASTKERQGELFF.

A few counts support this clone. The rearrangement uses TRBV4-1 and TRBJ1-2; 8 positions agree with TRBD1. Germline V gene sequence: CDR1 MGHRA, CDR2 YSYEKL. Trimming took 4 bases from V and 6 from J; bases not matched to a gene: 7. The CDR3 contains 14 residues. CDR3 DNA: TGCGCCAGCAGCCTCCAGGGACAGGCGGATGGCTACACCTTC. This sequence encodes CASSLQGQADGYTF.

J is TRBJ2-1 and V is TRBV28, with 9 bases matching TRBD1. CDR3 size: 20 residues. The V gene end was trimmed by 5 bases and the J gene end by 2 bases; junction bases not matched to a gene: 19. Germline assignment: CDR1 MDHEN and CDR2 SYDVKM. The CDR3 spells CASSAATQGALKGPYNEQFF. CDR3 coding DNA: TGTGCCAGCAGTGCCGCGACACAGGGGGCCCTAAAGGGACCCTACAATGAGCAGTTCTTC.

The gene calls are TRBV24-1 and TRBJ2-3; the match to TRBD2 covers 8 bases. With V trimmed by 7 bases and J by 1 base, 6 bases remained unmatched. CDR1 is KGHDR and CDR2 is SFDVKD in the germline V gene. CDR3 length: 15 residues. The CDR3 coding sequence is TGTGCCACCAGGGGAGCGGGGGACCGCACAGATACGCAGTATTTT. Residues: CATRGAGDRTDTQYF.

J is TRBJ1-2 and V is TRBV18, with TRBD1 matching over 11 bases. The CDR3 sequence is 15 residues long. Germline loops: CDR1 KGHSH, CDR2 LQKENI. Losses at the gene ends were 5 bases for V and 5 bases for J; bases not matched to a gene: 7. CDR3 in DNA: TGTGCCAGCTCATCCGGACAGGGGGCAGGATATGGCTACACCTTC. It codes for CASSSGQGAGYGYTF.

DNA of the CDR3: TGTGCCAGCAGTTCGCAGGGGACCGGCTACACCTTC. It codes for CASSSQGTGYTF. This chain joins TRBV28 and TRBJ1-2; D is perhaps TRBD1 (6 bases). The CDR3 extends over 12 amino acids. The germline V gene has CDR1 MDHEN and CDR2 SYDVKM. The germline V and J ends were trimmed by 4 bases and 8 bases, with 11 bases remaining between them.

The V gene is TRBV5-1, the J gene TRBJ2-3, with D possibly TRBD2 on 5 matching bases. The germline gives CDR1 SGHRS, CDR2 YFSETQ. V gave up 4 bases and J gave up 0 bases, with 12 bases separating them. The CDR3 length is 15 residues. This CDR3 reads CASSEGGWSTDTQYF. CDR3 bases: TGCGCCAGCAGCGAGGGCGGTTGGAGCACAGATACGCAGTATTTT.

This clone was recorded once. The V and J genes are TRBV7-9 and TRBJ1-1; D gene ambiguous. The CDR3 sequence is 13 residues long. The V end was cut by 7 bases, the J end by 3 bases, with 12 bases between. Germline V CDR1 and CDR2: SEHNR, FQNEAQ (reference sequence). The CDR3 DNA reads as TGTGCCAGCATCTCTTACCGGGACACTGAAGCTTTCTTT. Amino acids: CASISYRDTEAFF.

This chain uses TRBV9 with TRBJ2-1, with D perhaps matching TRBD2 (5 bases). This CDR3 spans 16 amino acids. CDR1 and CDR2 (germline): SGDLS, YYNGEE. Trimming stripped 1 base from V and 1 base from J, with 12 bases between. DNA of the CDR3: TGTGCCAGCAGCGTAACTATATCGGGATCCTACAATGAGCAGTTCTTC. This translates into CASSVTISGSYNEQFF.

The chain recombines TRBV5-5 with TRBJ1-2, with a possible D match to TRBD1 (5 bases). Germline V gene lookup returns CDR1 SGHKS and CDR2 YYEKEE (reference sequence). The CDR3 covers 17 residues. Trimming took off 2 bases at V and 0 bases at J, with 17 bases between the two ends. The CDR3 loop reads CASSLSGYRISNYGYTF. The CDR3 coding sequence is TGTGCCAGCAGCTTATCTGGGTACAGGATTTCTAACTATGGCTACACCTTC.

This clone was recorded only once. The rearrangement uses TRBV5-1 and TRBJ1-1; 11 positions match TRBD1. Germline CDR1 and CDR2: SGHRS and YFSETQ. Losses at the gene ends were 2 bases for V and 4 bases for J; bases not matched to a gene: 7. This CDR3 contains 16 residues. The CDR3 loop reads CASSFGQGARGTEAFF. CDR3 DNA: TGCGCCAGCAGCTTTGGACAGGGGGCTAGGGGCACTGAAGCTTTCTTT.

The chain combines TRBV15 with TRBJ2-7, with TRBD1 matching 7 bases. V lost 3 bases, J lost 5 bases, and 7 bases stayed unmatched. The CDR3 has 14 residues. Germline loops: CDR1 LNHNV, CDR2 YYDKDF (reference sequence). The CDR3 bases are TGTGCCACCAGCAGGGCAGGGGGTATCCACGAGCAGTACTTC. The encoded protein is CATSRAGGIHEQYF.

Details on this clone: One junction end does not reproduce the germline sequence, and a read error may be involved. CDR3 bases: TGTGCCAGCAGCCTAGCGGAGCCCTCCTACAATGAGCAGTTCTTC. Amino acid sequence: CASSLAEPSYNEQFF. The chain has TRBV7-9 and TRBJ2-1; 7 bases match TRBD2. The germline CDR1 and CDR2 sequences are SEHNR and FQNEAQ (reference sequence). This CDR3 contains 15 residues.

The CDR3 DNA follows: TGTGCCAGCAGACAAACCGGGACAGGAGGTCATGAGCAGTACTTC. It codes for CASRQTGTGGHEQYF. The chain links TRBV6-6 to TRBJ2-7; 8 bases map to TRBD1. Germline loops: CDR1 MNHNY, CDR2 SVGAGI (reference sequence). The CDR3 extends over 15 amino acids. V lost 6 bases to trimming and J lost 7 bases; unmatched junction nucleotides: 14.

The chain carries TRBV2 and TRBJ2-1; 11 positions agree with TRBD1. The V gene end was trimmed by 8 bases and the J gene end by 8 bases; junction bases not matched to a gene: 8. The length of the CDR3 is 14 residues. CDR1 and CDR2 from the germline V gene are SNHLY and FYNNEI. The CDR3 DNA reads TGTGCCAGCGGATTGGACAGGGGGCTCGATGAGCAGTTCTTC. Translated: CASGLDRGLDEQFF. The full variable domain, rest sourced from reference TRBV2 and TRBJ2-1, is EPEVTQTPSHQVTQMGQEVILRCVPISNHLYFYWYRQILGQKVEFLVSFYNNEISEKSEIFDDQFSVERPDGSNFTLKIRSTKLEDSAMYFCASGLDRGLDEQFFGPGTRLTVL.

This clone was seen only once. Other DNA sequences from this sample encode an identical CDR3 as well. The chain uses TRBV12-3 or TRBV12-4 and TRBJ2-7; perhaps TRBD1 as D (5 bases). The CDR3 is 12 amino acids. Trimming stripped 5 bases from V and 1 base from J, with 6 bases between. The DNA for the CDR3 is TGTGCCAGCAGTCAGGGTTCCTACGAGCAGTACTTC. Translated, it gives CASSQGSYEQYF.

The rearrangement links TRBV5-1 to TRBJ2-3; a weak D match, TRBD2 (5 bases). Trimming took 2 bases from V and 0 from J, leaving 10 bases between them. CDR3 size: 15 residues. CDR1 is SGHRS, CDR2 YFSETQ, per germline. CDR3 in DNA: TGCGCCAGCAGCTTAGGACTGAGAAGCACAGATACGCAGTATTTT. It translates to CASSLGLRSTDTQYF.

The chain joins TRBV2 to TRBJ2-1, with D uncertain. Deletions cut 0 bases from V and 6 bases from J, with 9 bases between. This CDR3 has 14 amino acids. CDR1 is SNHLY and CDR2 is FYNNEI in the germline V gene. The CDR3 nucleotides are TGTGCCAGCAGTGAAGCATTGGTACTCAATGAGCAGTTCTTC. Translation gives CASSEALVLNEQFF.

Worth noting for this clone: Other DNA sequences of this sample code for an identical CDR3. The gene calls are TRBV6-6 and TRBJ2-5; either TRBD1 or TRBD2 may fit D (5 bases each). The V end lost 5 bases, the J end lost 5 bases, and 12 bases lay between the germline ends. The CDR3 consists of 13 residues. The germline CDR1 and CDR2 sequences are MNHNY and SVGAGI (reference sequence). The CDR3 protein is CASSRGAGETQYF. For the CDR3, the DNA is TGTGCCAGCAGTCGAGGGGCCGGTGAGACCCAGTACTTC.

This clone came up once. The chain combines TRBV6-5 with TRBJ1-5; 10 nucleotides agree with TRBD1. The CDR3 contains 14 residues. The germline CDR1 and CDR2 sequences are MNHEY and SVGAGI. V lost 8 bases to trimming and J lost 7 bases; unmatched junction nucleotides: 8. The CDR3 coding sequence is TGTGCCAGCGGGGGACAGGGGCAGGGGCAGCCCCAGCATTTT. The encoded protein is CASGGQGQGQPQHF.

This chain links TRBV3-1 (or the pseudogene TRBV3-2) with TRBJ1-6, with 9 bases aligning to TRBD1. With V trimmed by 1 base and J by 10 bases, 5 bases remained unmatched. Per germline, CDR1 LGHDT and CDR2 YNNKEL (reference sequence). This CDR3 has 15 amino acids. The CDR3 loop is CASSQGGTGTSPLHF. The DNA for the CDR3 is TGTGCCAGCAGCCAAGGGGGGACAGGGACCTCACCCCTCCACTTT.

This chain joins TRBV5-1 and TRBJ2-7, with 8 bases lining up with TRBD1. The trim removed 5 bases at V and 1 base at J, leaving 8 bases unmatched. The CDR3 contains 15 residues. Germline V gene data show CDR1 as SGHRS and CDR2 as YFSETQ. The CDR3 DNA reads TGCGCCAGCAGGCTACAGGGGGAGGCTTCCTACGAGCAGTACTTC. Translating gives CASRLQGEASYEQYF.

The chain links TRBV21-1 to TRBJ2-5; the table's D call TRBD1 went unverified against the DNA. TRBV21-1 represents a pseudogene. The length of the CDR3 is 12 residues. CDR3 in DNA: TGTGCCAGCGACATTTTCCAAGAGACCCAGTACTTC. Protein sequence: CASDIFQETQYF.

The rearrangement uses TRBV5-1 and TRBJ2-7, with 7 bases that match TRBD1. CDR1 is SGHRS and CDR2 is YFSETQ in the germline V gene. With 4 bases clipped from V and 2 bases from J, the junction kept 6 bases outside the gene matches. The CDR3 consists of 14 residues. CDR3 sequence: CASSLGDSAYEQYF. In DNA, the CDR3 is TGCGCCAGCAGCCTGGGGGACAGTGCCTACGAGCAGTACTTC.

V and J are TRBV30 and TRBJ2-7; a weak D match, TRBD2 (6 bases). CDR1 and CDR2 from the germline V gene are GTSNPN and SVGIG (reference sequence). The V end was cut by 2 bases, the J end by 0 bases, with 17 bases between. This CDR3 comprises 16 residues. CDR3 in amino acids: CAWSSGGKDFSYEQYF. The CDR3 DNA sequence: TGTGCCTGGAGTTCAGGAGGGAAAGACTTCTCCTACGAGCAGTACTTC.

The chain employs TRBV7-9 and TRBJ2-3, with 8 nucleotides matching TRBD2. CDR1 is SEHNR and CDR2 is FQNEAQ in the germline V gene (reference sequence). CDR3 size: 14 residues. V lost 2 bases to trimming and J lost 9 bases; unmatched junction nucleotides: 7. CDR3 DNA: TGTGCCAGCAGCTTACTTAGCGGGAAGGGGACGCAGTATTTT. Protein: CASSLLSGKGTQYF.